These 20 T cell receptor beta chains were sequenced from one sample in a study of shared T cell receptors in the human thymus. TCRdb keeps only in-frame clones here, not all; method: immunoSEQ multiplex PCR. The data hold about 610,000 clones, with 88% observed a single time. The data were also submitted as part of a second study, on human thymus T cells.

Sequencing input: thymocytes. All receptors derive from a boy under two years old with a congenital heart defect.

This rearrangement joins TRBV27 to TRBJ2-5; 11 bases are shared with TRBD1. The J call may not be correct, given that the DNA end is closer to TRBJ2-7. Germline V gene sequence: CDR1 MNHEY, CDR2 SMNVEV (reference sequence). The CDR3 sequence is 14 residues long. The CDR3 spells CASSSDRGLNEQYF. DNA of the CDR3: TGTGCCAGCAGTTCGGACAGGGGGCTAAACGAGCAGTACTTC.

This sequence joins TRBV2 and TRBJ2-2; 9 bases are shared with TRBD2. V trimming: 2 bases; J trimming: 0 bases; junction bases outside the gene matches: 7. CDR3 length: 18 residues. Germline V gives CDR1 SNHLY, CDR2 FYNNEI. CDR3 loop: CASSEIVIAGANTGELFF. The DNA for the CDR3 is TGTGCCAGCAGTGAAATAGTGATAGCGGGAGCGAACACCGGGGAGCTGTTTTTT.

V gene TRBV28 combines with J gene TRBJ1-4; D ambiguous. Trimming took 5 bases from V and 2 from J, leaving 9 bases between them. The germline CDR1 and CDR2 sequences are MDHEN and SYDVKM. This CDR3 comprises 14 residues. The CDR3 nucleotides read TGTGCCAGCAGTAAGAGTATTACTAATGAAAAACTGTTTTTT. Its protein is CASSKSITNEKLFF.

The chain recombines TRBV2 with TRBJ2-4; no clear D. The CDR3 loop spans 18 amino acids. CDR1 is SNHLY and CDR2 is FYNNEI in the germline V gene. Trimming removed 0 bases from V and 1 base from J, with 16 bases in between. This CDR3 is CASSEALRAPKAKNIQYF. CDR3 in DNA: TGTGCCAGCAGTGAAGCGTTAAGAGCCCCAAAGGCCAAAAACATTCAGTACTTC.

CDR3 region: CASSFGGRSGPPSSYNEQFF. The CDR3 DNA follows: TGTGCCAGCAGTTTCGGAGGGAGGTCGGGGCCCCCTAGCTCCTACAATGAGCAGTTCTTC. The genes are TRBV28 and TRBJ2-1; a possible D gene is TRBD2 (6 bases). CDR1 and CDR2 (germline): MDHEN, SYDVKM. Trimming pared 3 bases from V and 0 bases from J, leaving 24 bases between. The CDR3 loop spans 20 amino acids.

The chain uses TRBV2 and TRBJ2-3, with TRBD2 identical over 7 bases. Germline V gene sequence: CDR1 SNHLY, CDR2 FYNNEI. The CDR3 sequence is 15 residues long. The trim removed 11 bases at V and 2 bases at J, leaving 13 bases unmatched. The CDR3 DNA reads TGTGCCGGCCCCGCCAGGGAGGGCTCCACAGATACGCAGTATTTT. Translated: CAGPAREGSTDTQYF.

This chain uses TRBV4-2 with TRBJ2-7, with TRBD2 matching 11 bases. There are 18 residues in the CDR3. The trim removed 2 bases at V and 1 base at J, leaving 10 bases unmatched. Per the germline V gene, CDR1 is LGHNA and CDR2 is YNFKEQ. The CDR3 nucleotides read TGTGCCAGCAGCCAAACCCCAAAGACTAGCGGGACATCCTACGAGCAGTACTTC. Translated, it gives CASSQTPKTSGTSYEQYF.

The CDR3 DNA follows: TGTGCCAGCAGCCTCCCTCCGGGACAGGGGGCTGATATAGCCAAAAACATTCAGTACTTC. This gives the protein CASSLPPGQGADIAKNIQYF. The chain recombines TRBV28 with TRBJ2-4, with 12 bases aligning to TRBD1. CDR3 length: 20 amino acids. V trimming: 6 bases; J trimming: 0 bases; junction bases outside the gene matches: 15. Germline CDR1 and CDR2: MDHEN and SYDVKM.

V and J are TRBV4-3 and TRBJ2-7; 10 positions match TRBD1. The ends lost 3 bases at V and 6 bases at J; junction bases unmatched: 8. In germline, CDR1 is LGHNA, CDR2 YSLEER. The CDR3 loop spans 15 amino acids. CDR3 coding DNA: TGCGCCAGCAGCCATAGGGACAGGGGATCGGGCGAGCAGTACTTC. Translating it yields CASSHRDRGSGEQYF.

Here the CDR3 DNA reads TGCGCCAGCAGCCAATGGACAGGGGATCGTGAAAAACTGTTTTTT. As protein: CASSQWTGDREKLFF. The genes are TRBV4-1 and TRBJ1-4; 9 bases match TRBD1. Germline CDR1 MGHRA, CDR2 YSYEKL. V trimming: 2 bases; J trimming: 7 bases; junction bases outside the gene matches: 5. The CDR3 contains 15 residues.

V usage is TRBV5-1 and J usage is TRBJ1-2; 7 bases line up with TRBD1. The CDR3 consists of 14 residues. The V and J ends lost 0 bases and 8 bases, in that order; junction bases with no gene match: 7. Germline CDR1 and CDR2: SGHRS and YFSETQ. The DNA of the CDR3 is TGCGCCAGCAGCTTGGCACAGACAGGGTCCGGCTACACCTTC. Translation gives CASSLAQTGSGYTF. Full variable domain (outside the CDR3, taken from reference TRBV5-1 and TRBJ1-2): KAGVTQTPRYLIKTRGQQVTLSCSPISGHRSVSWYQQTPGQGLQFLFEYFSETQRNKGNFPGRFSGRQFSNSRSEMNVSTLELGDSALYLCASSLAQTGSGYTFGSGTRLTVV.

V and J are TRBV7-9 and TRBJ1-1; no definite D call. The V end was cut by 3 bases, the J end by 1 base, with 6 bases between. Germline V gene lookup returns CDR1 SEHNR and CDR2 FQNEAQ (reference sequence). The CDR3 runs to 13 residues. This chain's CDR3 is CASSFDWNTEAFF. CDR3 in DNA: TGTGCCAGCAGCTTTGACTGGAACACTGAAGCTTTCTTT.

The chain uses TRBV7-9 and TRBJ2-1, with 13 bases matching TRBD2. The CDR3 covers 16 residues. V dropped 5 bases and J dropped 8; count of bases not matched to a gene: 9. CDR1 is SEHNR, CDR2 FQNEAQ, per germline (reference sequence). The CDR3 bases are TGTGCCAGCAGCCCACTGGGACTAGCGGGACCAGATGAGCAGTTCTTC. Amino acids: CASSPLGLAGPDEQFF.

This clone was recorded only once. The V call is TRBV28, the J call TRBJ2-3, with TRBD2 identical over 10 bases. J gave up 6 bases and V 6 bases, and 9 bases lay outside the gene matches. CDR3 length: 15 amino acids. From germline, CDR1 is MDHEN and CDR2 SYDVKM. CDR3: CASRSSGRGPDTQYF. CDR3 bases: TGTGCCAGCAGGTCTAGCGGGAGAGGGCCTGATACGCAGTATTTT.

This sequence joins TRBV5-1 and TRBJ2-7, with a weak D call TRBD2 (6 bases). Germline assignment: CDR1 SGHRS and CDR2 YFSETQ. This CDR3 has 15 amino acids. V was clipped by 4 bases and J by 2 bases, with 16 bases between them. CDR3 amino acids: CASSPHAGPAYEQYF. CDR3 nucleotides: TGCGCCAGCAGCCCCCATGCGGGACCAGCCTACGAGCAGTACTTC. Full variable domain (outside the CDR3, taken from reference TRBV5-1 and TRBJ2-7): KAGVTQTPRYLIKTRGQQVTLSCSPISGHRSVSWYQQTPGQGLQFLFEYFSETQRNKGNFPGRFSGRQFSNSRSEMNVSTLELGDSALYLCASSPHAGPAYEQYFGPGTRLTVT.

The V call is TRBV5-8, the J call TRBJ2-1, with D possibly TRBD2 on 6 matching bases. This CDR3 is 13 amino acids long. V shed 5 bases and J shed 9 bases, with 15 bases lying between them. The germline V gene encodes CDR1 SGHTS and CDR2 YDEGEE. The CDR3 nucleotides read TGTGCCAGCAGGGGGACTCCGAGGGGTGAGCAGTTCTTC. Protein sequence: CASRGTPRGEQFF.

The V gene is TRBV5-4, the J gene TRBJ2-3; TRBD1 matches 11 bases. The CDR3 has 16 residues. Germline loops: CDR1 SGHNT, CDR2 YYREEE (reference sequence). V lost 4 bases, J lost 3 bases, and 7 bases stayed unmatched. CDR3 residues: CASSRPGQGETDTQYF. CDR3 in DNA: TGTGCCAGCAGCCGCCCGGGACAGGGGGAGACAGATACGCAGTATTTT.

This clone was found once. V usage is TRBV25-1 and J usage is TRBJ1-1; D is perhaps TRBD1 (6 bases). The CDR3 runs to 16 residues. From germline, CDR1 is MGHDK and CDR2 SYGVNS. V lost 7 bases, J lost 2 bases, and 20 bases lay in between. The CDR3 region is CASTTIGGTGNTEAFF. CDR3 bases: TGTGCCAGCACCACGATAGGGGGTACGGGAAACACTGAAGCTTTCTTT.

This clone was seen just once. The V gene is TRBV28, the J gene TRBJ2-7, with TRBD1 identical over 8 bases. The CDR3 length is 14 residues. In germline, CDR1 is MDHEN, CDR2 SYDVKM. After removal of 5 bases from V and 2 bases from J, the junction contained 5 bases not matched to a gene. For the CDR3, the DNA is TGTGCCAGCAGTCGGACAGGGAGGACCTACGAGCAGTACTTC. This codes for CASSRTGRTYEQYF. The variable domain in full, completed from reference TRBV28 and TRBJ2-7, reads DVKVTQSSRYLVKRTGEKVFLECVQDMDHENMFWYRQDPGLGLRLIYFSYDVKMKEKGDIPEGYSVSREKKERFSLILESASTNQTSMYLCASSRTGRTYEQYFGPGTRLTVT.

V is TRBV11-2 and J is TRBJ1-2; the D gene is possibly TRBD1 (6 bases). Germline assignment: CDR1 SGHAT and CDR2 FQNNGV. V shed 5 bases and J shed 2 bases, with 12 bases lying between them. The CDR3 covers 14 residues. CDR3 sequence: CASSPPGQNYGYTF. The CDR3, as DNA: TGTGCCAGCAGCCCCCCGGGACAAAACTATGGCTACACCTTC.